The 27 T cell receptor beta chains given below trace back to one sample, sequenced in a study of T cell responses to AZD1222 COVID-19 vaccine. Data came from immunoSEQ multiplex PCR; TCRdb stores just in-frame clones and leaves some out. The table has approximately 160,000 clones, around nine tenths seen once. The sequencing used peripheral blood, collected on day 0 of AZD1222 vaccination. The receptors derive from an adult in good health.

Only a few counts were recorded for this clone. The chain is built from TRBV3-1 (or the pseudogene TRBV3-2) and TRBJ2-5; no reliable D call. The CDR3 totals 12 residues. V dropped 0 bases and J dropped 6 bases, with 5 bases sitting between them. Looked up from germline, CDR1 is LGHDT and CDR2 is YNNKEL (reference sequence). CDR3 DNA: TGTGCCAGCAGCCAAGATCGTCAGACCCAGTACTTC. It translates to CASSQDRQTQYF.

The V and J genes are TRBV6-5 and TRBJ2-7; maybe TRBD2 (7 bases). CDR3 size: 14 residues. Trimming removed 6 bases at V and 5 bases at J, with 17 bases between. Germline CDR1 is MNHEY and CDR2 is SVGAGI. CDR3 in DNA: TGTGCCAGCAGGGGGACGGCGGGGGCAAACGAGCAGTACTTC. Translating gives CASRGTAGANEQYF.

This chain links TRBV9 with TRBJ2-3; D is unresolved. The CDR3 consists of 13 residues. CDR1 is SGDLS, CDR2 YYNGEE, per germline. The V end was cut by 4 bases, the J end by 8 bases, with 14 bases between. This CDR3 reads CASSPHELLTQYF. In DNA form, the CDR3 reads TGTGCCAGCAGCCCCCACGAGCTACTTACGCAGTATTTT.

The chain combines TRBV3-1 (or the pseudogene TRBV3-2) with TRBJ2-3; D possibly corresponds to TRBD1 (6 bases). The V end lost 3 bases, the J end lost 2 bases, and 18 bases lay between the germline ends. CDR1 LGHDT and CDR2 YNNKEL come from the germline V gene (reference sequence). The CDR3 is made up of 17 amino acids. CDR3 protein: CASSQGALGPHTDTQYF. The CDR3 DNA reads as TGTGCCAGCAGCCAGGGGGCCCTGGGGCCGCACACAGATACGCAGTATTTT.

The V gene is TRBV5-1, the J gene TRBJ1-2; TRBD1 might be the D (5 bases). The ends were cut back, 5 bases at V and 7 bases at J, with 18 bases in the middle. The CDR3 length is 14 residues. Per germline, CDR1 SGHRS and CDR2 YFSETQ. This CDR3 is CASRYLPGTGGYTF. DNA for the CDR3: TGCGCCAGCAGATATCTCCCAGGGACTGGTGGCTACACCTTC.

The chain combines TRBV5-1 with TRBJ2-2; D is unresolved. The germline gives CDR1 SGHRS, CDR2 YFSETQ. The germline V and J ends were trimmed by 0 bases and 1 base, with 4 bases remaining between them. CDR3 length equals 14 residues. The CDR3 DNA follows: TGCGCCAGCAGCTTGGTAGGGAACACCGGGGAGCTGTTTTTT. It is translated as CASSLVGNTGELFF.

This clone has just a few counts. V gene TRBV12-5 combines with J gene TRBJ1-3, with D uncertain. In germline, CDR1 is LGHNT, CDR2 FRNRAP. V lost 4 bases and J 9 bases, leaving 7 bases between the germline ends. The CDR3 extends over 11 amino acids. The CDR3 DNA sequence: TGTGCTAGTGGTTCCCTTAGCACCATATATTTT. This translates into CASGSLSTIYF.

The CDR3 loop is CASSSGTVNTEAFF. CDR3 sequence (DNA): TGTGCCAGTAGTAGCGGGACAGTAAACACTGAAGCTTTCTTT. The rearrangement joins TRBV19 to TRBJ1-1; 7 bases align to TRBD1. V lost 4 bases and J lost 2; bases outside the gene matches: 4. Germline V CDR1 and CDR2: LNHDA, SQIVND (reference sequence). The CDR3 spans 14 residues.

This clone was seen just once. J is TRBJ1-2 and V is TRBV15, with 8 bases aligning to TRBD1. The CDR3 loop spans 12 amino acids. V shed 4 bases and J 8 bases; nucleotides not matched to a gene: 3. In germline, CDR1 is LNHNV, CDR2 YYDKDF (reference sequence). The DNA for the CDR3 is TGTGCCACCAGCAAACAGGGGGAAGGCTACACCTTC. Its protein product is CATSKQGEGYTF. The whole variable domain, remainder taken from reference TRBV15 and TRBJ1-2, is DAMVIQNPRYQVTQFGKPVTLSCSQTLNHNVMYWYQQKSSQAPKLLFHYYDKDFNNEADTPDNFQSRRPNTSFCFLDIRSPGLGDTAMYLCATSKQGEGYTFGSGTRLTVV.

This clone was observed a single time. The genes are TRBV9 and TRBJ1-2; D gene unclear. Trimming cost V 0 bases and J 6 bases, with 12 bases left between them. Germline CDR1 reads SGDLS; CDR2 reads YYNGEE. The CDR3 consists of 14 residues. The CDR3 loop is CASSVGGDGHGYTF. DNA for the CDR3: TGTGCCAGCAGCGTAGGGGGAGATGGTCATGGCTACACCTTC.

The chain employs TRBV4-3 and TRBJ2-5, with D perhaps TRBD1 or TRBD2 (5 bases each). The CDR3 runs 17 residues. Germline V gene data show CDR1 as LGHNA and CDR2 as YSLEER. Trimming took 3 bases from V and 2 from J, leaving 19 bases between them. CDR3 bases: TGCGCCAGCAGCCACGGTCTGAGCCGGGGCCTGCAAGAGACCCAGTACTTC. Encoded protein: CASSHGLSRGLQETQYF.

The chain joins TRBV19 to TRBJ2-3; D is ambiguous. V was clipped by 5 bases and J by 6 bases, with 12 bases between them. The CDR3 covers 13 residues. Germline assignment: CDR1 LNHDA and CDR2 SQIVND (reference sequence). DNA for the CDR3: TGTGCCAGTAGTTACACCATAACCGATACGCAGTATTTT. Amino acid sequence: CASSYTITDTQYF.

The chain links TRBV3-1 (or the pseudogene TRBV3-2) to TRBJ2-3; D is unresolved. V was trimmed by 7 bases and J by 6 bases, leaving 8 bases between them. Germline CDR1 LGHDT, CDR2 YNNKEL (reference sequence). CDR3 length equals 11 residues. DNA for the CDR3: TGTGCCAGCACCCTCCCGGATACGCAGTATTTT. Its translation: CASTLPDTQYF.

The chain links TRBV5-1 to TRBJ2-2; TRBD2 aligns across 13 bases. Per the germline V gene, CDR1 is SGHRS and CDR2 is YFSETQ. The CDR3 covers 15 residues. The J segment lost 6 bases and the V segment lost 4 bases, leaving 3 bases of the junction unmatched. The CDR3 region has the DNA TGCGCCAGCAGCCCCGGGACTAGCGGGGCCGGGGAGCTGTTTTTT. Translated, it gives CASSPGTSGAGELFF.

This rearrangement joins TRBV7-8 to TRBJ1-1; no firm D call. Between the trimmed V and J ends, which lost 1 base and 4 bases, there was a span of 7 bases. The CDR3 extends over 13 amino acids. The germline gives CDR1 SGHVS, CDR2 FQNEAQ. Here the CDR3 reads CASSLEVGTEAFF. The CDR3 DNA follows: TGTGCCAGCAGCTTAGAGGTGGGCACTGAAGCTTTCTTT.

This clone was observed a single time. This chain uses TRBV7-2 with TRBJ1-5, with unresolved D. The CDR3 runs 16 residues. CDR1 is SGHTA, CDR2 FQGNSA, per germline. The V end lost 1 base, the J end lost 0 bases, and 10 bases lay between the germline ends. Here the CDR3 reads CASSLESWYSNQPQHF. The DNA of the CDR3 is TGTGCCAGCAGCTTAGAATCGTGGTATAGCAATCAGCCCCAGCATTTT.

CDR3 sequence: CASSLSGTTGAFF. CDR3 in DNA: TGTGCCAGCAGCTTGTCAGGGACTACGGGAGCTTTCTTT. The chain employs TRBV5-6 and TRBJ1-1; a weak D match, TRBD1 (5 bases). This CDR3 has 13 amino acids. V dropped 1 base and J dropped 10 bases, with 14 bases sitting between them. Germline V gene data show CDR1 as SGHDT and CDR2 as YYEEEE.

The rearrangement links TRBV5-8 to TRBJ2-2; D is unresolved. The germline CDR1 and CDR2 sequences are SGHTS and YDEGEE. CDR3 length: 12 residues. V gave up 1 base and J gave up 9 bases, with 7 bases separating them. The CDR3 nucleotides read TGTGCCAGCAGCTTGCGTTCCCGGGAGCTGTTTTTT. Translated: CASSLRSRELFF. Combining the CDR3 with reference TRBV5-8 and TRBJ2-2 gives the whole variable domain EAGVTQSPTHLIKTRGQQATLRCSPISGHTSVYWYQQALGLGLQFLLWYDEGEERNRGNFPPRFSGRQFPNYSSELNVNALELEDSALYLCASSLRSRELFFGEGSRLTVL.

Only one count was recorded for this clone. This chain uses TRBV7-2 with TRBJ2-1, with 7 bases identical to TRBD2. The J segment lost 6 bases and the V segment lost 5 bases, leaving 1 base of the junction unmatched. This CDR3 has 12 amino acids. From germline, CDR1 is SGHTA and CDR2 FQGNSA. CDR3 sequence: CASSRTSNEQFF. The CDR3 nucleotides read TGTGCCAGCAGCCGGACTAGCAATGAGCAGTTCTTC.

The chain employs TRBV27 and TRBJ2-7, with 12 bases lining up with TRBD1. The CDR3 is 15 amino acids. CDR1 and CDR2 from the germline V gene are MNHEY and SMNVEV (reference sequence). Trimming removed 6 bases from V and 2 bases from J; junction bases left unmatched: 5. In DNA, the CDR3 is TGTGCCAGCAGGAGGGACAGGGGGCCAACCTACGAGCAGTACTTC. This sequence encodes CASRRDRGPTYEQYF.

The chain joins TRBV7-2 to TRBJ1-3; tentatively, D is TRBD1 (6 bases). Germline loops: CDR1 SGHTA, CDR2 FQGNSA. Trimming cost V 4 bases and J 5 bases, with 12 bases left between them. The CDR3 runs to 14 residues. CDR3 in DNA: TGTGCCAGCAGCTCCGTGGGGGGCCGAAACACCATATATTTT. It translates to CASSSVGGRNTIYF.

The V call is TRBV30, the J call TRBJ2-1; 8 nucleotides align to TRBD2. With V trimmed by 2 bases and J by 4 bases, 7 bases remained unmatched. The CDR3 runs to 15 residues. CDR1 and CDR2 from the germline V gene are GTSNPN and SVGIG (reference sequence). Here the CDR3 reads CAWSRGAGGYNEQFF. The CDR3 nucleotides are TGTGCCTGGAGTAGGGGTGCGGGGGGTTACAATGAGCAGTTCTTC.

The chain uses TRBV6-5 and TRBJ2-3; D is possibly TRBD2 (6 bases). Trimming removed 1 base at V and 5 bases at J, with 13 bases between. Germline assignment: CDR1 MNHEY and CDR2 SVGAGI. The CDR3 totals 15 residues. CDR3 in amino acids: CASSYFGTVGDTQYF. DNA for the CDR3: TGTGCCAGCAGTTACTTCGGGACTGTCGGAGATACGCAGTATTTT.

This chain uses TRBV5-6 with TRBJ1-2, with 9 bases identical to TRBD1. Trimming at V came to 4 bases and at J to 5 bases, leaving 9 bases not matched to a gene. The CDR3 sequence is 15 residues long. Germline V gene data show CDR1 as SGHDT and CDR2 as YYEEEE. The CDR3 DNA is TGTGCCAGCAGCCGCAGGACAGGGGATGGGTATGGCTACACCTTC. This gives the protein CASSRRTGDGYGYTF.

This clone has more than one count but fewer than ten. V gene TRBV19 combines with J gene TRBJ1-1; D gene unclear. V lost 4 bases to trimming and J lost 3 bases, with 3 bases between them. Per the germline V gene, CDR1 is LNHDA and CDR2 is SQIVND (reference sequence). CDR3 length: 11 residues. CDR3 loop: CASSSYTEAFF. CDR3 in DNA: TGTGCCAGTAGTAGTTACACTGAAGCTTTCTTT.

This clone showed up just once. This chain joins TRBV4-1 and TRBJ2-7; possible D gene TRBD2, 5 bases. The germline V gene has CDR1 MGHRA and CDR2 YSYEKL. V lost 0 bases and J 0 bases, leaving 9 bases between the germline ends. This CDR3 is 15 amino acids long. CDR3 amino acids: CASSQDPGSSYEQYF. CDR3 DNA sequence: TGCGCCAGCAGCCAAGATCCGGGGAGCTCCTACGAGCAGTACTTC.

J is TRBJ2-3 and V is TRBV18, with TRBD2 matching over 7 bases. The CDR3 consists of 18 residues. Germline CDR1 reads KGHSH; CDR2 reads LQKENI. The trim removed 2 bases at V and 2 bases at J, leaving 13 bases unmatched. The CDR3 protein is CASSPGAGVRTYTDTQYF. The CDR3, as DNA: TGTGCCAGCTCACCAGGGGCGGGGGTCCGCACCTACACAGATACGCAGTATTTT.